The clone carrying this T cell receptor beta chain has a single count. The source of the sample is a study of blood T cell repertoires in COVID-19. Data came from immunoSEQ multiplex PCR; TCRdb stores just in-frame clones and leaves some out. Here the sample spans hundreds of thousands of clones, around nine tenths being singletons. The CDR3 is made up of 14 amino acids. Per germline, CDR1 LGHNA and CDR2 YSLEER. V shed 4 bases and J shed 3 bases, with 12 bases lying between them. The genes are TRBV4-3 and TRBJ1-1; D gene ambiguous. The sample consisted of peripheral blood. This receptor was identified in a woman in her forties or fifties with active or convalescent COVID-19. CDR3 sequence reads: CASSPEGRDTEAFF. The CDR3 nucleotides are TGCGCCAGCAGCCCCGAAGGGAGAGACACTGAAGCTTTCTTT.